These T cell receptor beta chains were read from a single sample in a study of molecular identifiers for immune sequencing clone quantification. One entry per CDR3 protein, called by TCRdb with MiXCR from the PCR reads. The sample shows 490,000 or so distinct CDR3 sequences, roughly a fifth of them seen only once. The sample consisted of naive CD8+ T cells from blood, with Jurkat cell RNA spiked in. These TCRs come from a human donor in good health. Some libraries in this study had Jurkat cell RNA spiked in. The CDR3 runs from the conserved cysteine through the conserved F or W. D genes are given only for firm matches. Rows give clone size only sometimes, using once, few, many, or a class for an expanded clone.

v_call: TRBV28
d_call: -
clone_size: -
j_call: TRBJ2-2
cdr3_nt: TGTGCCAGCAGTTCCAGGGTCGGGACCGGGGAGCTGTTTTTT
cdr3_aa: CASSSRVGTGELFF

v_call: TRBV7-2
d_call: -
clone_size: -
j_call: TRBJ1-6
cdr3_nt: TGTGCCAGCAGCGCGCTTGGCGGACCCCTCCACTTT
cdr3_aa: CASSALGGPLHF

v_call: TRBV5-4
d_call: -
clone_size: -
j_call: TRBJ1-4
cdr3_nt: TGTGCCAGCAGCCCCTCTCCCGGGTCGATTAATGAAAAACTGTTTTTT
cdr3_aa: CASSPSPGSINEKLFF

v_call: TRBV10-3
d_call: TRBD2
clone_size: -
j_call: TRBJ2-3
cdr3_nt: TGTGCCATCAGTGAGTCGGCTAGCGGGGGGCTGGGGAGCACAGATACGCAGTATTTT
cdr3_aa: CAISESASGGLGSTDTQYF

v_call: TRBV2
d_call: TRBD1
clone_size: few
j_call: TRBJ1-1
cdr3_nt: TGTGCCAGACAGGGGGTGAACACTGAAGCTTTCTTT
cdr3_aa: CARQGVNTEAFF

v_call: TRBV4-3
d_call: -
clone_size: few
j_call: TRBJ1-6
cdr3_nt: TGCGCCAGCAGCCAAGACAGGGCAAGGACACCCCTCCACTTT
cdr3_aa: CASSQDRARTPLHF

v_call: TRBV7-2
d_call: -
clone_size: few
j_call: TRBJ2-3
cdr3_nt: TGTGCCAGCGGACAGTTAAGCACAGATACGCAGTATTTT
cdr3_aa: CASGQLSTDTQYF

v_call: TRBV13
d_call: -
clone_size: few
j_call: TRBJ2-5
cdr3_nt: TGTGCCAGCAGCCAATTCGCAGGGGCAGAGACCCAGTACTTC
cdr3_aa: CASSQFAGAETQYF

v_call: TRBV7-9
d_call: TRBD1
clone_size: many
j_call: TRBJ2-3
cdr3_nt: TGTGCCAGCAGCTTATCACAGGGGATAAGAGATACGCAGTATTTT
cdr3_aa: CASSLSQGIRDTQYF

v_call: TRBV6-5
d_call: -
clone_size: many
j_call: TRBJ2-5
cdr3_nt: TGTGCCAGCAGTTACCCAGGACAGAAAGAGACCCAGTACTTC
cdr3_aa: CASSYPGQKETQYF

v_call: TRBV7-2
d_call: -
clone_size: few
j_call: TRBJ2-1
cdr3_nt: TGTGCCAGCAGCTTCGGGACAAAATACAATGAGCAGTTCTTC
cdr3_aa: CASSFGTKYNEQFF

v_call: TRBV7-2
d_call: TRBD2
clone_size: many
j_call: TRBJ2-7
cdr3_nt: TGTGCCAGCAGCGCGTTGACTAGCGGGAGGTACGAGCAGTACTTC
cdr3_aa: CASSALTSGRYEQYF

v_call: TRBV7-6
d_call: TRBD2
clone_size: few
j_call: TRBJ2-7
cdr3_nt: TGTGCCAGCAGCACCCTCATGGGGGGACTAGCGGGGGTTTCCTCCTACGAGCAGTACTTC
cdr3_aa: CASSTLMGGLAGVSSYEQYF

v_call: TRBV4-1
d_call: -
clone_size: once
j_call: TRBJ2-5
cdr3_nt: TGCGCCAGCAGGGGGACCGCACAAGGGACCCAGTACTTC
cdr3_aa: CASRGTAQGTQYF

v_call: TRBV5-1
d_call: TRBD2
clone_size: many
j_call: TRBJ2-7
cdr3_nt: TGCGCCAGCAGCTTCGGGACTAGCGGATACGAGCAGTACTTC
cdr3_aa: CASSFGTSGYEQYF

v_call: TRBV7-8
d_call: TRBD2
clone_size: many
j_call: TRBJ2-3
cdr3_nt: TGTGCCAGCAGCCCCTTCGGGCGGGGGATGGCAGATACGCAGTATTTT
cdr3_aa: CASSPFGRGMADTQYF

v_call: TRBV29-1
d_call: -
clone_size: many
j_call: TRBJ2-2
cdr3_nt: TGCAGCGCCATCAGTAACACCGGGGAGCTGTTTTTT
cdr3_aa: CSAISNTGELFF

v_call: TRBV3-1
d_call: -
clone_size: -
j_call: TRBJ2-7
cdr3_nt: TGTGCCAGCAGCCAAGAATGGGCGGGGCACGAGCAGTACTTC
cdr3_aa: CASSQEWAGHEQYF

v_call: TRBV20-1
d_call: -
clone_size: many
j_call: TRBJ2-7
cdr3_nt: TGCAGTGCTAGAGATACGGCCAACAACTACGAGCAGTACTTC
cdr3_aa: CSARDTANNYEQYF

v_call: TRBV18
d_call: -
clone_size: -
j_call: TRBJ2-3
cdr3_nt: TGTGCCAGCTCAACCCAGGTGACTAGCACAGATACGCAGTATTTT
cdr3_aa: CASSTQVTSTDTQYF

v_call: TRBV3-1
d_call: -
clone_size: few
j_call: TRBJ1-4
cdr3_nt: TGTGCCGGCAGCCCGCGGACGACTGATGCAACTAATGAAAAACTGTTTTTT
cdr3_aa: CAGSPRTTDATNEKLFF

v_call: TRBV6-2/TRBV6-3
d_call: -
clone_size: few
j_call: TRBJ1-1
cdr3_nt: TGTGCCAGCAGTTACTCGAGTAGCGGCCAAGGGCCCTCGGAAGCTTTCTTT
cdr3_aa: CASSYSSSGQGPSEAFF

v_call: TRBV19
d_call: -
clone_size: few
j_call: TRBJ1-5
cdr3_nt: TGTGCCAGTAGCCCCGTGGGGTTCAATCAGCCCCAGCATTTT
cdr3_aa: CASSPVGFNQPQHF

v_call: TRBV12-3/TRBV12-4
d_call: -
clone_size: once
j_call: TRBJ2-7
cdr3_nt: TGTGCCAGCAGAGGGGCAGAAGAGCTGTACTTC
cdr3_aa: CASRGAEELYF

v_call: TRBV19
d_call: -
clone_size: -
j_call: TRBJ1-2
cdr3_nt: TGTGCCAGTAGTTACCGGGACACTGCTAACTATGGCTACACCTTC
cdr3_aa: CASSYRDTANYGYTF

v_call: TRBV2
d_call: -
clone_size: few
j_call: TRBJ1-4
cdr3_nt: TGTGCCAGCAGTGATTTTACTAATGAAAAACTGTTTTTT
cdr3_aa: CASSDFTNEKLFF

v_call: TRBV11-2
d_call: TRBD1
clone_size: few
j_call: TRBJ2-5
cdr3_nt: TGTGCCAGCAGCGCCTGGACAGGGGAAGAGACCCAGTACTTC
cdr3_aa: CASSAWTGEETQYF